This TCR beta chain stems from a study of cytomegalovirus exposure and HLA in healthy donors (dated by TCRdb to 2017 to 2019). About the full investigation: According to an earlier analysis of several hundred of the donors, some 180 million T cells yielded over 100 million unique TCR beta sequences and around 300 Gb of sequence data. An early release that covered roughly 600 HLA-typed donors contained about 290 gigabases of sequencing data and 75 million to 100 million unique TCR sequences. The genetic ancestry cluster associated with self-reported Caucasian donors included 70% to 85% of the roughly 400 genotyped donors. The aim of the study was to test whether cataloging public T cell receptors could identify signatures of past pathogen exposure. The T cell repertoires of several hundred subjects were profiled by immunosequencing and related to cytomegalovirus serostatus. Besides the first cohort of roughly 640 subjects, a separate validation cohort made up of over a hundred different subjects was used. The study combined high-throughput TCR immunosequencing, statistical association of individual TCRs with disease status, and machine learning to predict cytomegalovirus infection status. A later analysis re-examined previously published TCR beta repertoires from around 670 donors and added high-resolution HLA genotyping to investigate patterns of TCR occurrence. Rather than drawing on any new phenotypic data, the later analysis identified candidate immune exposures from TCR beta sequences and the way those sequences occurred across donors. An earlier analysis of fewer than 750 of the donors used high-throughput TCR beta sequencing to judge whether each TCR beta V gene segment behaved as functional or pseudogenic. Alongside the repertoire data, information on donor age, sex, ethnicity and CMV serostatus was compiled. A later genetic analysis used genome-wide SNP genotypes for about 60% of the roughly 700 donors, treating that subset as a discovery cohort. Every discovery cohort repertoire had been produced on one sequencing platform. Class I and class II HLA loci were covered by the typing at four-digit resolution. The number of donors typed differed by locus, with roughly 620-630 for A, B, C, DRB1 and DQB1, around 500 for DQA1, 600 to 610 for DPA1, and some 440 for DPB1. About five DR-DQ haplotypes were treated as single units for association and clustering because of strong linkage in the cohort. On average, around 240,000 unique TCR beta nucleotide sequences were sequenced per donor among some 430 genotyped donors of the cohort, with roughly 18% of those sequences being non-productive.

The cohort comprised some 680 healthy bone marrow donors. At the time of sampling, all cohort members were nominally healthy, though unrecorded immune exposures were likely present. The donor tested CMV seronegative, placing the donor among the approximately 360 seronegative members of the cohort. A peripheral blood sample was collected from each donor, and TCR beta sequencing was performed on peripheral blood mononuclear cells. The Qiagen DNeasy Blood Extraction Kit was used to extract genomic DNA from the blood cell samples. Points on this clone: Which antigen it targets is not known. No clone much larger than this one lies a single base away; base qualities are absent.

Its CDR3 holds 16 amino acids, cysteine through phenylalanine. The CDR3 DNA has 48 bases and is translated from base 1. The CDR1 and CDR2 encoded by the germline V gene are SNHLY and FYNNEI. The V end gives up 0 bases and the J end 9 bases, leaving 9 bases in the junction not matched to a gene. Overall study results and their limits: The authors suggested that the approach could potentially be generalized to other disease states and immunological phenotypes. A further reported finding was that TCR beta sequences accurately predicted the HLA-A and HLA-B alleles for most subjects in the first cohort. Most TCR sequences were observed very rarely across donors, whereas some public TCRs were present in many individuals. Linkage disequilibrium might explain the correlated functional status among segregating V segments, but an unknown experimental factor could not be excluded. In a later analysis, HLA-associated TCR beta chains were found to be more clonally expanded and to have lower generation probabilities than equally common non-associated chains. Some IMGT-functional V segments, including TRBV6-2 and TRBV6-3, could not be told apart with the 87-base-pair reads, so those segments were excluded. A later genetic analysis reported fewer N-insertions in productive TCRs among donors in an Asian-associated ancestry cluster than the roughly 690-donor mean. In vitro tests confirmed that a few of the cytomegalovirus-associated TCR beta chains recognize cytomegalovirus antigens. Several of the top co-occurrence clusters appeared to be linked to parvovirus B19, influenza, CMV and Epstein-Barr virus, according to a later analysis. In a later analysis, TCR association rates were found to vary across HLA loci, with the most associated TCRs seen for DRB1 alleles and the fewest for HLA-C alleles. When HLA alleles, especially DR and DQ, strongly co-occurred, TCR associations were difficult to assign to individual alleles. According to a later analysis, most CMV-associated TCR beta chains appeared to be HLA-restricted, and the HLA associations seemed to be driven largely by CMV exposure. An association between a missense DCLRE1C variant and V-gene and J-gene trimming of TCR beta chains was found in a later genetic analysis and replicated in an independent cohort. In this cohort, only TCR beta chains were sequenced, and detectable features were limited by the absence of alpha or paired-chain data. The classifier was reported to diagnose cytomegalovirus status with high specificity and sensitivity in both the original and validation cohorts. A cluster of highly shared sequence variants was judged likely to be a technical artifact of the sequencing pipeline. The presence/absence analyses assumed that sequencing depth was roughly uniform across donors, and that assumption may not be true. The earlier analysis of around 600 of the donors excluded 15 to 20 rarely observed V segments, including chromosome 9 orphons, because counts were too low. An earlier analysis of approximately 570 of the donors showed that most TCR beta V segments appeared in productive rearrangements either about 87% or about 30% of the time, which broadly matched IMGT annotations. In a later analysis, some 18,000 TCR beta sequences were associated with specific HLA alleles at a false discovery rate of 0.05. Immune exposure information for the cohort was limited to CMV serostatus. HLA typing was unavailable for some donors at each locus, so association tests used only the typed subset. The study gave a list of about 170 TCR beta chains associated with cytomegalovirus.

Libraries were made using the immunoSEQ multiplex PCR assay. A mixture of 60 forward primers for TCR Vbeta segments and 13 reverse primers for TCR Jbeta segments was used in the multiplex PCR. The CDR3 region of rearranged TCR beta genes was amplified from genomic DNA with a multiplex PCR assay. The amplified TCR beta libraries were sequenced on the Illumina HiSeq System as 87-base-pair reads. In the paper's pipeline: A later analysis counted about 80 million unique TCR beta chains across the roughly 700 repertoires, and around 9.9 million of these chains were shared by at least two donors. To remove PCR and sequencing errors, raw reads were error-corrected and collapsed into unique sequences using a nearest-neighbor algorithm that merged closely related sequences. V, D and J gene segments were assigned by aligning CDR3 sequences to IMGT reference sequences. Each retained sequence needed at least a six-nucleotide match to both a V gene segment and a J gene segment. A rearrangement counted as productive if the CDR3 had no stop codons and remained in frame with V and J, and every other rearrangement counted as non-productive. CDR3 was defined by IMGT convention, running from the second conserved V-encoded cysteine to the conserved J-encoded phenylalanine. Sequences without an unambiguous match to a single V gene segment were excluded from the earlier analysis of several hundred of the donors. In an earlier analysis of around 590 of the donors, a V segment was called functional when productive rearrangements were above 56.7%, and segregating when the standard deviation between donors exceeded 5%. A statistical classification framework was built to diagnose cytomegalovirus status from the catalog of TCR beta chain sequences. In a later analysis, V and J genes were assigned by comparing TCR nucleotide sequences against IMGT/GENE-DB human TR gene sequences. A later analysis assigned CDR3 sequences and most-parsimonious VDJ recombination scenarios with the TCRdist pipeline. In a later analysis, each TCR beta chain was defined by its CDR3 amino acid sequence together with its V-gene family, and reads lacking a unique V-gene family were excluded. As a way to deal with suspected cross-contamination and a sequencing artifact, a later analysis dropped hundreds of nucleotide sequences that were highly shared and had low generation probability. In a later analysis, a clonal expansion index for each public chain was calculated from normalized within-repertoire ranks of inferred template counts. A later analysis computed generation probabilities with a VDJ recombination model fitted to out-of-frame rearrangements, and checked the results against IGoR. A later analysis scored TCR-TCR, TCR-HLA and TCR-CMV co-occurrence with hypergeometric tests, applying a repertoire-size bias correction to TCR pairs. To estimate false discovery rates, a later analysis permuted the HLA or CMV assignments 20 times. In a later analysis, co-occurring TCRs were grouped using DBSCAN, and TCRdist sequence similarity was added for clustering within HLA-allele-positive subsets. Repertoires with fewer than 30,000 or more than 120,000 public chains, plus five repertoires with anomalous nucleotide sharing, were excluded from co-occurrence clustering. In its TCRdb copy, this immuneACCESS table keeps in-frame sequences only and misses some clones. Where compared with another copy, unresolved V genes explain less than half of these, and the others have no known cause. That table is the source of V, J and clone size, and D and trimming were worked out from the DNA. This sample comprises about 160,000 clones, around 77% of them detected only once. Of the sample, 1.6% is held by the ten largest clones.

The sample comprised PBMCs. This TCR came from a young woman in good health and CMV-seronegative. The rearrangement joined TRBV2 to TRBJ2-1, with 9 bases in between that match TRBD1. The sequenced DNA: TGTGCCAGCAGTGAAGCGGGGACAGGGAACGGCGCTGAGCAGTTCTTC. Translated, it gives CASSEAGTGNGAEQFF. Here the CDR3 is joined to the reference TRBV2 and TRBJ2-1 genes, and the full variable domain is: EPEVTQTPSHQVTQMGQEVILRCVPISNHLYFYWYRQILGQKVEFLVSFYNNEISEKSEIFDDQFSVERPDGSNFTLKIRSTKLEDSAMYFCASSEAGTGNGAEQFFGPGTRLTVL.